This passage covers 4 T cell receptor beta chains from one sample sequenced in a study of blood T cell repertoires in COVID-19. Here immunoSEQ multiplex PCR was the method, and the copy in TCRdb shows in-frame clones only, minus some. Of 150,000 to 200,000 clones in the sample, around nine tenths were seen once. Sequencing was performed on peripheral blood. The receptors come from a human donor in a cohort sampled during active COVID-19.

This clone was seen a handful of times. The V gene is TRBV7-9, the J gene TRBJ2-1, with 8 bases fitting TRBD2. The germline V gene encodes CDR1 SEHNR and CDR2 FQNEAQ (reference sequence). V lost 4 bases and J lost 5; bases outside the gene matches: 10. The CDR3 has 16 residues. In nucleotides, the CDR3 is TGTGCCAGCAGCTCAATCTTACAGCGGGGGCACAATGAGCAGTTCTTC. Residues: CASSSILQRGHNEQFF.

The chain carries TRBV19 and TRBJ2-6, with 11 positions matching TRBD1. The CDR3 has 15 amino acids. Germline values: CDR1 LNHDA, CDR2 SQIVND (reference sequence). J gave up 0 bases and V 9 bases, and 1 base lay outside the gene matches. The CDR3 protein is CASGTGGSGANVLTF. DNA for the CDR3: TGTGCCAGCGGGACAGGGGGCTCTGGGGCCAACGTCCTGACTTTC.

The chain is built from TRBV27 and TRBJ1-5; TRBD1 might be the D (6 bases). Looked up from germline, CDR1 is MNHEY and CDR2 is SMNVEV (reference sequence). This CDR3 region has 14 residues. The V end lost 5 bases, the J end lost 6 bases, and 14 bases lay between the germline ends. DNA for the CDR3: TGTGCCAGCAGTCCGACAGGAGGAGGTCAGCCCCAGCATTTT. The encoded protein is CASSPTGGGQPQHF.

This chain connects TRBV20-1 to TRBJ2-7; weak D call: TRBD2 (6 bases). The CDR3 is made up of 14 amino acids. Germline V gene lookup returns CDR1 DFQATT and CDR2 SNEGSKA (reference sequence). V was shortened by 3 bases and J by 8 bases, with 20 bases between the two germline ends. CDR3 residues: CSASFGTEPIQQYF. The CDR3 DNA reads TGCAGTGCTAGTTTCGGGACTGAGCCGATCCAGCAGTACTTC.